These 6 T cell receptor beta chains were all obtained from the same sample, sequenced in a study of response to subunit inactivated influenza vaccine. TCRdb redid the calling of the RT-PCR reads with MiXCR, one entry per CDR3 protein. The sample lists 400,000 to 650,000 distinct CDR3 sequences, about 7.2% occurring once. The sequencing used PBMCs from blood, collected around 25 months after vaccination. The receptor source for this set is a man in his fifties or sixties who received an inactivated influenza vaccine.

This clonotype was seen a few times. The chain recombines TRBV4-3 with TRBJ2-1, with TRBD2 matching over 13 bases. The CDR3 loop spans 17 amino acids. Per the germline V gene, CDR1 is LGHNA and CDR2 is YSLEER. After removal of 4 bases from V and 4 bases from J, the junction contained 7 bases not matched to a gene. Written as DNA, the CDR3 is TGCGCCAGCAGCCCGACTAGCGGGAGGAGGGGGTACAATGAGCAGTTCTTC. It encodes CASSPTSGRRGYNEQFF.

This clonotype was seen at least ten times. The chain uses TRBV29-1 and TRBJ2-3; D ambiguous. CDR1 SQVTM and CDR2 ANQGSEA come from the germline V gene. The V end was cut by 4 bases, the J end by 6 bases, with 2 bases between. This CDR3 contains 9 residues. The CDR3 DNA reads TGCAGCGTTGGGGATACGCAGTATTTT. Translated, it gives CSVGDTQYF.

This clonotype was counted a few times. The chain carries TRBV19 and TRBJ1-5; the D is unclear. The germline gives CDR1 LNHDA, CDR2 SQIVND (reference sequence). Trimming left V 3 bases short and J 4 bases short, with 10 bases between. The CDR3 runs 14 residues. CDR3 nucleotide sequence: TGTGCCAGTAGTATGCCAGAGCCTAATCAGCCCCAGCATTTT. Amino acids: CASSMPEPNQPQHF.

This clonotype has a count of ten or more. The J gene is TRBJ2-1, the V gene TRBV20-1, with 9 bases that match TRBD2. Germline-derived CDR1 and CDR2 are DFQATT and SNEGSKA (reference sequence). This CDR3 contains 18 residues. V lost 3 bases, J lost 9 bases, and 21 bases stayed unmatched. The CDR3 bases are TGCAGTGCTAGCCGAATGCTAGCGGGGATCTCCTCTTATCCTGAGCAGTTCTTC. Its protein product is CSASRMLAGISSYPEQFF.

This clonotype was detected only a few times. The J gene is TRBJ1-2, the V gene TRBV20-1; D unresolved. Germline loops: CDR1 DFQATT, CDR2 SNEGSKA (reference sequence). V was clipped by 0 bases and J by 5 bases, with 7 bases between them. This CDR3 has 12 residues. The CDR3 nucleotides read TGCAGTGCTAGAGAAGGTACATATGGCTACACCTTC. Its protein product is CSAREGTYGYTF.

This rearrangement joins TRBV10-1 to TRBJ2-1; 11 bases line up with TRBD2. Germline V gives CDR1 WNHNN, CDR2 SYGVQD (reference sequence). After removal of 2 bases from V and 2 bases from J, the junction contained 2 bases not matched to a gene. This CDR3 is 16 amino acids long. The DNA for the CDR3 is TGCGCCAGCAGTGAGGCTAGCGGGGGGCCCTACAATGAGCAGTTCTTC. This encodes CASSEASGGPYNEQFF.